This T cell receptor (beta chain) was identified in a study of monozygotic twins with inflammatory bowel disease. It was around 3.5 ug of total RNA that each TCR library used. UMIs containing a 6-nucleotide sample barcode were added via template switching. For each CDR3 protein, TCRdb gives one entry from its re-call of the 5' RACE reads, without DNA. Its listing shows more than 350,000 distinct CDR3 sequences. Germline CDR1 and CDR2: MDHEN and SYDVKM. This CDR3 region has 16 residues. A note on this clonotype: Its target is not known.

Study-level points and caveats: Twin concordance left repertoire similarity unchanged, with limited power a possible explanation for this lack of difference.

The chain couples TRBV28 to TRBJ2-1; the D gene TCRdb calls, TRBD1, cannot be checked with no DNA. The TCR was taken from a human donor with ulcerative colitis or Crohn's disease, or a healthy co-twin of an affected twin (not recorded which). The sequencing input was blood. CDR3 region: CASSSIQGGSYNEQFF. Looking up the rest from reference TRBV28 and TRBJ2-1 gives the full variable domain: DVKVTQSSRYLVKRTGEKVFLECVQDMDHENMFWYRQDPGLGLRLIYFSYDVKMKEKGDIPEGYSVSREKKERFSLILESASTNQTSMYLCASSSIQGGSYNEQFFGPGTRLTVL.